The rows below give T cell receptor beta chains drawn from one sample of a study of T cells in Graves' hyperthyroidism and ophthalmopathy. TCRdb passed the multiplex PCR reads through MiXCR, listing each CDR3 protein once. Among roughly 330,000 distinct CDR3 sequences listed, approximately 16% were seen once. Material: blood. All receptors derive from a man aged 25 to 45 with Graves' hyperthyroidism. CDR3s include the opening cysteine and the closing phenylalanine or tryptophan. Only some rows state a clone size, as once, few, many or a class for expanded clones.

size | V | CDR3
many | TRBV20-1 | CSARVLEGDYEQYF
many | TRBV11-3 | CASSAGGQSTDTQYF
many | TRBV12-3/TRBV12-4 | CASGGSGIETQYF
many | TRBV7-2 | CASSQPDTDTQYF
many | TRBV20-1 | CSARGDYRQYF
many | TRBV6-1 | CASSGRVSNHGETQYF
many | TRBV9 | CASSVGASGSVDTQYF
. | TRBV30 | CAWSVKGGAFF
many | TRBV11-2 | CASSFGAGGAYEQYF
few | TRBV7-9 | CASSQSATGAYGYTF
many | TRBV7-9 | CASRSGPEQFF
. | TRBV28 | CASSFLESYNEQFF
many | TRBV20-1 | CSAKGGRSYEQYF
many | TRBV28 | CASSHPGTSGSDEQFF
many | TRBV5-6 | CASSLGSMNTEAFF
many | TRBV3-1 | CASSRGLLAEVEQFF
many | TRBV24-1 | CATSDSAGTLSYEQYF
few | TRBV19 | CASSIRGRDYEQYF
. | TRBV7-9 | CASSPYRDNQPQHF
many | TRBV30 | CAWSVADWQFF
many | TRBV11-1 | CASTPGTSVNEQFF
. | TRBV6-1 | CASSPSRLGMNTEAFF
. | TRBV5-6 | CASSDHGTGVKETQYF
. | TRBV3-1 | CAGSQWGIYTDTQYF
many | TRBV11-1 | CASSLLTGGQMNTEAFF
many | TRBV28 | CASSFGVSGRTRNEQFF
many | TRBV28 | CASSLLGTNQPQHF
many | TRBV5-1 | CASRLDGSNEQFF
many | TRBV7-2 | CASSLRSYGYTF
many | TRBV30 | CAWRTLSGRTNEQFF
many | TRBV3-1 | CASSQEGVASGYEQYF
. | TRBV7-2 | CASSTGLDGSVFF
few | TRBV27 | CASQARGNGYTF
. | TRBV5-1 | CASSLLREKFFTGELFF
. | TRBV9 | CASSAGLSQETQYF
many | TRBV20-1 | CSASDSGAAYEQYF
. | TRBV10-3 | CATGKTSGITYF
. | TRBV20-1 | CSARDGGAGSYEQYF
many | TRBV20-1 | CSAKKGDTEAFF
. | TRBV5-1 | CASSQDGSNQPQHF
many | TRBV20-1 | CSARGGTIEQYF
many | TRBV28 | CASTLWEGNTGELFF
. | TRBV24-1 | CATSTGVQPQHF
. | TRBV6-1 | CASRRRQGGYTF
. | TRBV4-1 | CASSSEETYEQYF
. | TRBV28 | CASSYWTRNEKLFF
. | TRBV6-1 | CATGLAASYNEQFF
. | TRBV29-1 | CSGRQGTNTEAFF
many | TRBV5-1 | CASSKLFRQTRAYNEQFF
many | TRBV20-1 | CSAKLATNEQFF
many | TRBV2 | CASSEAGRAAFF
. | TRBV11-2 | CASSPRQFDLTGELFF
many | TRBV20-1 | CSARPQVDTEAFF